Only a few counts were recorded for the clone carrying this TCR beta chain. The antigen is unknown. Patients had blood sampled at baseline and again on cycle 4 day 1 and cycle 7 day 1. TCRdb's copy holds only in-frame clones and misses some; the assay was immunoSEQ multiplex PCR. Of around 19,000 clones in the sample, approximately 79% are singletons; the top ten hold 20% to 25%. This entry comes from a study of OX40 agonist ivuxolimab in advanced cancers. Study information: Those enrolled were less than 85% male, with a mean age of around 60 years and ages from about 20 to 90.

This CDR3 region has 15 residues. Germline lookup yields CDR1 SEHNR and CDR2 FQNEAQ (reference sequence). V gave up 3 bases and J gave up 3 bases, with 11 bases separating them. Whole-study results and caveats: More expanded clones were found, on average, in CD8+ than in CD4+ T cells. At 0.1 to 3.0 mg/kg and by week 6, CD4+ and CD8+ T cells in the blood had expanded clonally.

The sequences come from CD4+ or CD8+ T cells sorted from blood, collected in a trial of the OX40 agonist ivuxolimab. The V call is TRBV7-9, the J call TRBJ1-4; D is unresolved. The receptor comes from an adult with an advanced solid tumor such as melanoma, head and neck, liver or kidney cancer. The CDR3 loop reads CASSFAPEANEKLFF. The CDR3 DNA sequence: TGTGCCAGCAGCTTCGCCCCTGAAGCTAATGAAAAACTGTTTTTT. The variable domain in full, completed from reference TRBV7-9 and TRBJ1-4, reads DTGVSQNPRHKITKRGQNVTFRCDPISEHNRLYWYRQTLGQGPEFLTYFQNEAQLEKSRLLSDRFSAERPKGSFSTLEIQRTEQGDSAMYLCASSFAPEANEKLFFGSGTQLSVL.